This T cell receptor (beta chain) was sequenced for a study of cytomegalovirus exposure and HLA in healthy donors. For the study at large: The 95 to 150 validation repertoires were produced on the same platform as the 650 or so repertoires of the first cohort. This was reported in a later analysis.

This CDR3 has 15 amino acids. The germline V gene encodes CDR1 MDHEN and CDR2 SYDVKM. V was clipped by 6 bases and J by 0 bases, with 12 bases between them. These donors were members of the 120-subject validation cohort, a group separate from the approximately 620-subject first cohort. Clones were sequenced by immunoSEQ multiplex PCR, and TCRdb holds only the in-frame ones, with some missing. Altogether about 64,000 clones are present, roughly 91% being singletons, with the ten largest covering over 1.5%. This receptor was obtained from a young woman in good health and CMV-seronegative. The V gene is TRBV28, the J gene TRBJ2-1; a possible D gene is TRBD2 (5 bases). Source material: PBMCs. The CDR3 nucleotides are TGTGCCAGCAGCTGGGGTGACTACTCCTACAATGAGCAGTTCTTC. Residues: CASSWGDYSYNEQFF.